Listed below are T cell receptor beta chains from one sample, sequenced in a study of cytomegalovirus exposure and HLA in healthy donors. Measured with immunoSEQ multiplex PCR; TCRdb has only the in-frame clones, and not every one. The sample includes 40,000 or so clones, approximately 80% seen only once; the top ten take 1.4%. Input material: PBMCs. The receptor set was obtained from a man younger than 40 in good health and CMV-seronegative. Each CDR3 is given with its conserved first and last residue. A D gene is named only where the DNA matches it firmly. Clone size is shown for a subset of rows, as once, few, many or a class of expanded clone.

D: TRBD2; size: .; length: 15; V: TRBV9; J: TRBJ2-1; CDR3: CASSVAGLASNEQFF; DNA: TGTGCCAGCAGCGTAGCGGGACTAGCGTCCAATGAGCAGTTCTTC
D: .; size: .; length: 14; V: TRBV27; J: TRBJ1-2; CDR3: CASSFNRVGYGYTF; DNA: TGTGCCAGCAGTTTCAACAGGGTGGGCTATGGCTACACCTTC
D: TRBD2; size: .; length: 20; V: TRBV5-5; J: TRBJ2-1; CDR3: CASSLTQTSGTQSSYNEQFF; DNA: TGTGCCAGCAGCTTGACTCAGACTAGCGGGACCCAAAGCTCCTACAATGAGCAGTTCTTC
D: TRBD2; size: .; length: 16; V: TRBV6-5; J: TRBJ2-7; CDR3: CASSYSSGLGSDEQYF; DNA: TGTGCCAGCAGTTACTCTTCGGGACTAGGATCAGACGAGCAGTACTTC
D: TRBD2; size: .; length: 14; V: TRBV5-1; J: TRBJ2-7; CDR3: CASSGGTTTHEQYF; DNA: TGCGCCAGCAGCGGGGGGACTACAACTCACGAGCAGTACTTC
D: TRBD2; size: .; length: 18; V: TRBV9; J: TRBJ2-5; CDR3: CASSVGASGSSYAETQYF; DNA: TGTGCCAGCAGCGTAGGAGCTAGCGGGAGTAGCTATGCGGAGACCCAGTACTTC
D: .; size: few; length: 11; V: TRBV28; J: TRBJ2-5; CDR3: CASYGKETQYF; DNA: TGTGCCAGCTACGGGAAAGAGACCCAGTACTTC
D: .; size: .; length: 14; V: TRBV28; J: TRBJ2-7; CDR3: CASNTGTGRREQYF; DNA: TGTGCCAGCAACACAGGGACGGGCCGGCGCGAGCAGTACTTC
D: .; size: .; length: 18; V: TRBV7-4; J: TRBJ2-4; CDR3: CASSFTAWAIGAKNIQYF; DNA: TGTGCCAGCAGCTTTACGGCGTGGGCCATCGGAGCCAAAAACATTCAGTACTTC
D: TRBD1; size: .; length: 20; V: TRBV7-8; J: TRBJ1-5; CDR3: CASSLPAGQGGSYSNQPQHF; DNA: TGTGCCAGCAGCTTACCCGCTGGACAGGGTGGAAGCTATAGCAATCAGCCCCAGCATTTT
D: TRBD2; size: .; length: 15; V: TRBV19; J: TRBJ2-1; CDR3: CASSRTSGTYNEQFF; DNA: TGTGCCAGTAGTCGCACTAGCGGGACCTACAATGAGCAGTTCTTC
D: .; size: .; length: 14; V: TRBV18; J: TRBJ1-2; CDR3: CASSPVGEVEGYTF; DNA: TGTGCCAGCTCACCGGTCGGAGAGGTGGAAGGCTACACCTTC
D: .; size: .; length: 16; V: TRBV15; J: TRBJ1-5; CDR3: CATSTRGAYSNQPQHF; DNA: TGTGCCACCAGCACGAGAGGAGCTTATAGCAATCAGCCCCAGCATTTT
D: .; size: .; length: 12; V: TRBV7-2; J: TRBJ2-1; CDR3: CASSATGNEQFF; DNA: TGTGCCAGCAGCGCCACGGGCAATGAGCAGTTCTTC
D: TRBD2; size: .; length: 19; V: TRBV11-2; J: TRBJ2-5; CDR3: CASSLWPFGAGDLQETQYF; DNA: TGTGCCAGCAGCTTATGGCCCTTTGGAGCGGGAGATCTTCAAGAGACCCAGTACTTC
D: .; size: .; length: 13; V: TRBV7-2; J: TRBJ2-1; CDR3: CASVLDRYNEQFF; DNA: TGTGCCAGCGTTCTCGACAGATACAATGAGCAGTTCTTC
D: .; size: .; length: 16; V: TRBV7-8; J: TRBJ2-7; CDR3: CASSLVAREGSYEQYF; DNA: TGTGCCAGCAGCTTAGTTGCCAGGGAAGGGTCCTACGAGCAGTACTTC
D: .; size: .; length: 14; V: TRBV21-1; J: TRBJ2-7; CDR3: CASSKVGVGFEQYF; DNA: TGTGCCAGCAGCAAAGTCGGGGTCGGGTTCGAGCAGTACTTC
D: TRBD2; size: .; length: 15; V: TRBV27; J: TRBJ2-1; CDR3: CASSLGLAGGGRQFF; DNA: TGTGCCAGCAGTTTAGGGCTAGCGGGGGGGGGAAGGCAGTTCTTC
D: .; size: .; length: 13; V: TRBV11-2; J: TRBJ2-3; CDR3: CASSLAGTDTQYF; DNA: TGTGCCAGCAGCTTAGCCGGCACAGATACGCAGTATTTT
D: .; size: .; length: 14; V: TRBV6-5; J: TRBJ2-7; CDR3: CASSTNRGGYEQYF; DNA: TGTGCCAGCAGTACTAACAGGGGGGGCTACGAGCAGTACTTC
D: TRBD2; size: .; length: 16; V: TRBV7-9; J: TRBJ2-1; CDR3: CSSSPRGGLAYNEQFF; DNA: TGTTCCAGCAGCCCTAGAGGGGGACTAGCCTACAATGAGCAGTTCTTC
D: .; size: .; length: 13; V: TRBV30; J: TRBJ1-1; CDR3: CAWIPGLNTEAFF; DNA: TGTGCCTGGATCCCAGGGTTGAACACTGAAGCTTTCTTT
D: .; size: few; length: 14; V: TRBV7-8; J: TRBJ1-5; CDR3: CASSLIQGGQPQHF; DNA: TGTGCCAGCAGCTTAATCCAGGGTGGGCAGCCCCAGCATTTT
D: .; size: .; length: 12; V: TRBV27; J: TRBJ1-4; CDR3: CASGQTGEKLFF; DNA: TGTGCCAGCGGTCAGACGGGGGAAAAACTGTTTTTT
D: .; size: .; length: 14; V: TRBV27; J: TRBJ1-2; CDR3: CASSLGRGAYGYTF; DNA: TGTGCCAGCAGTTTAGGGAGGGGCGCCTATGGCTACACCTTC
D: TRBD2; size: few; length: 16; V: TRBV7-2; J: TRBJ2-7; CDR3: CASSLVPSGTAGEQYF; DNA: TGTGCCAGCAGCTTAGTGCCTAGCGGGACCGCGGGCGAGCAGTACTTC
D: TRBD2; size: .; length: 15; V: TRBV7-8; J: TRBJ2-7; CDR3: CASSPQGLALNEQYF; DNA: TGTGCCAGCAGCCCACAGGGACTAGCTTTAAACGAGCAGTACTTC
D: .; size: .; length: 16; V: TRBV5-6; J: TRBJ2-1; CDR3: CASTKTGILLNNEQFF; DNA: TGTGCCAGCACCAAAACCGGGATTCTATTAAACAATGAGCAGTTCTTC
D: TRBD2; size: .; length: 15; V: TRBV29-1; J: TRBJ2-2; CDR3: CSVVGLAENTGELFF; DNA: TGCAGCGTTGTTGGCCTAGCGGAAAACACCGGGGAGCTGTTTTTT
D: .; size: .; length: 17; V: TRBV11-2; J: TRBJ2-5; CDR3: CASSFGATRRLWETQYF; DNA: TGTGCCAGCAGCTTCGGCGCTACTAGGAGGCTGTGGGAGACCCAGTACTTC
D: .; size: .; length: 14; V: TRBV30; J: TRBJ1-4; CDR3: CAWSVDRINEKLFF; DNA: TGTGCCTGGAGTGTGGACAGAATTAATGAAAAACTGTTTTTT
D: .; size: .; length: 15; V: TRBV27; J: TRBJ2-1; CDR3: CASSLLLAVVRKEFF; DNA: TGTGCCAGCAGTTTATTATTGGCGGTAGTTCGGAAGGAGTTCTTC
D: .; size: .; length: 16; V: TRBV27; J: TRBJ1-2; CDR3: CASSLRHGTTNYGYTF; DNA: TGTGCCAGCAGTTTAAGGCACGGGACAACTAACTATGGCTACACCTTC
D: TRBD1; size: .; length: 14; V: TRBV29-1; J: TRBJ1-1; CDR3: CSVGQTGAGTEAFF; DNA: TGCAGCGTTGGGCAGACAGGGGCAGGGACTGAAGCTTTCTTT
D: TRBD2; size: .; length: 18; V: TRBV19; J: TRBJ2-2; CDR3: CASSIASSGRLNTGELFF; DNA: TGTGCCAGTAGTATAGCCAGTAGCGGGAGATTAAACACCGGGGAGCTGTTTTTT
D: .; size: once; length: 15; V: TRBV4-3; J: TRBJ2-2; CDR3: CASSQRGRRTGELFF; DNA: TGCGCCAGCAGCCAGAGGGGGAGAAGGACCGGGGAGCTGTTTTTT
D: TRBD2; size: once; length: 15; V: TRBV6-1; J: TRBJ2-7; CDR3: CASSGLAGGSYEQYF; DNA: TGTGCCAGCAGTGGGTTAGCGGGAGGATCCTACGAGCAGTACTTC
D: TRBD1; size: once; length: 14; V: TRBV7-9; J: TRBJ2-7; CDR3: CASSSGQVVHEQYF; DNA: TGTGCCAGCAGCTCTGGACAGGTTGTGCACGAGCAGTACTTC
D: .; size: .; length: 14; V: TRBV9; J: TRBJ1-2; CDR3: CASTPGGAVYGYTF; DNA: TGTGCCAGCACCCCTGGGGGGGCGGTGTATGGCTACACCTTC
D: .; size: .; length: 16; V: TRBV18; J: TRBJ1-3; CDR3: CASSPTAAPSGNTIYF; DNA: TGTGCCAGCTCACCGACAGCCGCTCCCTCTGGAAACACCATATATTTT
D: TRBD2; size: .; length: 16; V: TRBV14; J: TRBJ2-3; CDR3: CASSQSRGGRGDTQYF; DNA: TGTGCCAGCAGCCAATCTCGCGGGGGGCGAGGAGATACGCAGTATTTT
D: .; size: .; length: 12; V: TRBV6-5; J: TRBJ2-7; CDR3: CASSYSHGEQYF; DNA: TGTGCCAGCAGTTACTCTCACGGCGAGCAGTACTTC
D: TRBD1; size: .; length: 14; V: TRBV7-2; J: TRBJ2-2; CDR3: CASSLGTGPGELFF; DNA: TGTGCCAGCAGCTTAGGGACAGGGCCCGGGGAGCTGTTTTTT
D: .; size: .; length: 15; V: TRBV7-9; J: TRBJ2-7; CDR3: CASSPAGFAGNEQYF; DNA: TGTGCCAGCAGCCCGGCAGGGTTCGCGGGAAACGAGCAGTACTTC
D: .; size: .; length: 15; V: TRBV27; J: TRBJ2-2; CDR3: CASSLSSASPGELFF; DNA: TGTGCCAGCAGTTTATCGTCGGCTAGCCCCGGGGAGCTGTTTTTT
D: .; size: .; length: 14; V: TRBV9; J: TRBJ2-3; CDR3: CASSVDQNTDTQYF; DNA: TGTGCCAGCAGCGTAGATCAGAACACAGATACGCAGTATTTT
D: .; size: .; length: 16; V: TRBV7-8; J: TRBJ1-1; CDR3: CASNDGGGRLTTEAFF; DNA: TGTGCCAGCAACGACGGGGGGGGTCGCCTAACCACTGAAGCTTTCTTT
D: TRBD1; size: .; length: 16; V: TRBV10-3; J: TRBJ1-1; CDR3: CAISAKDRMMNTEAFF; DNA: TGTGCCATCAGTGCCAAGGACAGGATGATGAACACTGAAGCTTTCTTT
D: TRBD2; size: few; length: 18; V: TRBV27; J: TRBJ2-6; CDR3: CASSLLGGLASGANVLTF; DNA: TGTGCCAGCAGTTTGTTGGGGGGGTTAGCCTCTGGGGCCAACGTCCTGACTTTC